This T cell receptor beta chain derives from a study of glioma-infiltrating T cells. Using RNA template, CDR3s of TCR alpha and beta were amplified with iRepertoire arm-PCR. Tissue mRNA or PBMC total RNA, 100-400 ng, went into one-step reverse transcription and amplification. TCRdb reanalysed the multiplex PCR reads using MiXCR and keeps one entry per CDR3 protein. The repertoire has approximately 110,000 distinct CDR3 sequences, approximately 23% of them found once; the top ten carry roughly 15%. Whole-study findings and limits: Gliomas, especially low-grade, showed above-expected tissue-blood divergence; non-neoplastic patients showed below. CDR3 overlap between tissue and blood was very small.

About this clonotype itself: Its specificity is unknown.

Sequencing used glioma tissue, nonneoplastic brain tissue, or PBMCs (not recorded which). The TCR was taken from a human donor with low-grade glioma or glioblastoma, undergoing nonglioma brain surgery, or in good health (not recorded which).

CDR3: CSATVRGREWDSNQPQHF. CDR3 nucleotide sequence: TGCAGTGCTACAGTCCGAGGCAGGGAATGGGATAGCAATCAGCCCCAGCATTTT. The V gene is TRBV20-1, the J gene TRBJ1-5; the D gene is possibly TRBD1 (5 bases). The germline V gene has CDR1 DFQATT and CDR2 SNEGSKA (reference sequence). The CDR3 totals 18 residues. Trimming pared 4 bases from V and 0 bases from J, leaving 22 bases between.